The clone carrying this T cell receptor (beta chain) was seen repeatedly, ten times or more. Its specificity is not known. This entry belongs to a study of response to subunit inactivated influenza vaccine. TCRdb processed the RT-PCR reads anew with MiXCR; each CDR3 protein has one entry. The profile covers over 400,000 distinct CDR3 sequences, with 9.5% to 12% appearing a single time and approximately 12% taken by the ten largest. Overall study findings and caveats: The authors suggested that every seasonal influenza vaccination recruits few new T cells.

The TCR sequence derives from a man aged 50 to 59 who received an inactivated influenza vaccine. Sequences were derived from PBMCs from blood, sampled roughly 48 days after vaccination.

The DNA of the CDR3 is TGTGCCAGCAGTGATGGGACAGGGCGGAACTCCTACGAGCAGTACTTC. Translated: CASSDGTGRNSYEQYF. V gene TRBV25-1 combines with J gene TRBJ2-7; 9 bases are shared with TRBD1. CDR3 size: 16 residues. The V gene's germline CDR1 is MGHDK and CDR2 SYGVNS. With V trimmed by 3 bases and J by 0 bases, 6 bases remained unmatched.